The TCR beta chain described here comes from a study of neurological immune-mediated disorders. Noted time point: longitudinal time-point 3. This clonotype was found many times. Each CDR3 protein is one row after TCRdb ran MiXCR on the 5' RACE reads. The profile shows more than 95,000 distinct CDR3 sequences, 11% of them singletons. The junction had 1 base not matched to a gene; V was cut back by 4 bases and J by 4 bases. The CDR3 is 13 amino acids. Per the germline V gene, CDR1 is SGHRS and CDR2 is YFSETQ. The clonotype was recovered from a female donor with HTLV-1-associated myelopathy (HAM/TSP). This chain links TRBV5-1 with TRBJ2-2, with 7 nucleotides matching TRBD2. The sample was PBMCs. Here the CDR3 reads CASSAGVTGELFF. The CDR3 DNA is TGCGCCAGCAGCGCGGGGGTCACCGGGGAGCTGTTTTTT.